This TCR beta chain appears in the sequencing data of a study of vaccination effects on CD4 cells after COVID-19. Isolating CD4+ T cells followed about 11 days of culture. TCRdb's copy holds only in-frame clones and misses some; the assay was immunoSEQ multiplex PCR. Of approximately 60,000 clones in the sample, just over 70% were seen once. Trimming removed 4 bases from V and 2 bases from J, with 20 bases in between. Looked up from germline, CDR1 is SGDLS and CDR2 is YYNGEE. CDR3 length: 17 amino acids. Worth noting for this clone: Its antigen is currently unknown.

Sequences were derived from CD4+ T cells from PBMCs cultured without peptide, sampled before COVID-19 vaccination. This TCR derives from a human donor who had a prior SARS-CoV-2 infection. The chain has TRBV9 and TRBJ2-3; D possibly corresponds to TRBD1 (6 bases). The CDR3: CASSTGTLPGVTDTQYF. The CDR3 nucleotides are TGTGCCAGCAGCACCGGGACACTACCTGGGGTCACAGATACGCAGTATTTT.